This T cell receptor (beta chain) was retrieved from a study of T cell changes during pregnancy in multiple sclerosis. Here immunoSEQ multiplex PCR was the method, and the copy in TCRdb shows in-frame clones only, minus some. The sample consists of about 120,000 clones, roughly 92% of them appearing once. Germline assignment: CDR1 SGDLS and CDR2 YYNGEE. The CDR3 consists of 14 residues. J gave up 3 bases and V 6 bases, and 7 bases lay outside the gene matches. The sequenced sample was peripheral blood, obtained before pregnancy. The chain has TRBV9 and TRBJ1-2; TRBD1 matches at 8 bases. The sequence was collected from a female donor with multiple sclerosis, enrolled in a pregnancy study. The CDR3 region is CASTRQGTYYGYTF. The CDR3 DNA sequence: TGTGCCAGCACTCGACAGGGGACCTACTATGGCTACACCTTC.